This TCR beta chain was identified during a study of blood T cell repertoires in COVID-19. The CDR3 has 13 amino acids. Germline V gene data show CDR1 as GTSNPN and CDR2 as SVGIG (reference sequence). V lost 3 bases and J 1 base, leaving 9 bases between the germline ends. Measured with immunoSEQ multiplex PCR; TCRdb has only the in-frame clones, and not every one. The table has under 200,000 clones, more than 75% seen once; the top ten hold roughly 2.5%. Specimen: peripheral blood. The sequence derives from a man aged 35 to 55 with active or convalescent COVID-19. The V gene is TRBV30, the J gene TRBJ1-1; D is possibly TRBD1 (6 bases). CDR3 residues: CAWRGQPNTEAFF. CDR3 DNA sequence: TGTGCCTGGAGAGGACAGCCGAACACTGAAGCTTTCTTT.